What follows is one T cell receptor (beta chain) and its context. Its antigen is unidentified. The data stem from a study of T cell responses to AZD1222 COVID-19 vaccine. Study observations and caveats: Scientists sampled the repertoires only once the peak T cell response had passed. Spike was spanned by vaccine-associated CD4 TCRs, which were dominant at 160-218 and 743-854. The donor group comprised mostly white British people and more females; the analysis possibly underestimated clonal diversity. Elevations in Spike-specific TCR breadth and depth followed administration of two AZD1222 doses.

This table comes from immunoSEQ multiplex PCR, and its TCRdb copy is limited to in-frame clones, with some not included. The repertoire holds over 90,000 clones, with less than 95% as singletons. Germline V gene sequence: CDR1 KGHSH, CDR2 LQKENI. The CDR3 length is 13 residues. V dropped 5 bases and J dropped 5 bases, with 11 bases sitting between them. This sample comprised peripheral blood, obtained on day 0 of AZD1222 vaccination. The chain employs TRBV18 and TRBJ2-3; D is unresolved. This TCR was sampled from an adult in good health. CDR3 sequence reads: CASSVTPEDTQYF. CDR3 sequence (DNA): TGTGCCAGCTCAGTGACCCCCGAAGATACGCAGTATTTT.